This T cell receptor beta chain was found in a study of liver allograft versus peripheral blood T cells. Study overall: Recipients' peripheral blood supplied the T cell receptor repertoires against which those in transplanted livers were compared.

Germline V gene sequence: CDR1 KGHSH, CDR2 LQKENI. The length of the CDR3 is 13 residues. J was trimmed by 3 bases and V by 6 bases; bases with no gene match: 4. This clonotype qualifies as medium-sized. Its target is unknown. Findings of the study overall: Intra-allograft T cell receptor repertoires in the liver reportedly differed from peripheral blood repertoires.

TCRdb fed the reads into MiXCR, producing one record per CDR3 protein. Seen here are roughly 3,700 distinct CDR3 sequences, approximately 15% observed once, and the top ten hold about 21%. This chain links TRBV18 with TRBJ1-1; TRBD1 matches at 7 bases. The origin of this receptor is a human patient who had a liver transplant. Some T cells could come from the graft donor. The CDR3 nucleotides read TGTGCCAGCTCGCCAACAGGGGACACTGAAGCTTTCTTT. This gives the protein CASSPTGDTEAFF.